One and the same sample provided the 21 T cell receptor beta chains below, sequenced in a study of blood T cell repertoires in COVID-19. Measured with immunoSEQ multiplex PCR; TCRdb has only the in-frame clones, and not every one. Here the sample spans fewer than 600,000 clones, 85% to 90% being singletons. Material for sequencing was PBMCs or T cells enriched from blood (not recorded which). The source is a woman aged 40 to 49 who had recovered from COVID-19.

The chain uses TRBV27 and TRBJ2-7; tentative D call: TRBD1 (5 bases). Germline CDR1 reads MNHEY; CDR2 reads SMNVEV (reference sequence). This CDR3 spans 15 amino acids. V was clipped by 3 bases and J by 6 bases, with 18 bases between them. CDR3 loop: CASSLGSGRDLEQYF. Here the CDR3 DNA reads TGTGCCAGCAGTTTGGGATCGGGCAGGGATCTCGAGCAGTACTTC.

V usage is TRBV27 and J usage is TRBJ2-7, with D perhaps TRBD1 (6 bases). The length of the CDR3 is 16 residues. Per the germline V gene, CDR1 is MNHEY and CDR2 is SMNVEV (reference sequence). V lost 7 bases and J 0 bases, leaving 19 bases between the germline ends. This CDR3 is CASTSYGQTDSYEQYF. CDR3 coding DNA: TGTGCCAGCACGTCGTACGGACAGACAGACTCCTACGAGCAGTACTTC.

This clone has just one count. This chain joins TRBV7-8 and TRBJ1-6; 10 nucleotides agree with TRBD1. This CDR3 is 16 amino acids long. Germline assignment: CDR1 SGHVS and CDR2 FQNEAQ. After removal of 4 bases from V and 7 bases from J, the junction contained 7 bases not matched to a gene. CDR3 sequence (DNA): TGTGCCAGCAGCTACCTCCGGGACAGGGGAAATTCACCCCTCCACTTT. Protein sequence: CASSYLRDRGNSPLHF.

There are a few counts of this clone. The chain joins TRBV13 to TRBJ2-2; unclear D gene. The CDR3 totals 13 residues. From germline, CDR1 is PRHDT and CDR2 FYEKMQ (reference sequence). Trimming left V 5 bases short and J 1 base short, with 5 bases between. In DNA, the CDR3 is TGTGCCAGCAGCCAGTTGAACACCGGGGAGCTGTTTTTT. Residues: CASSQLNTGELFF. Complete variable domain (other parts from reference TRBV13 and TRBJ2-2): AAGVIQSPRHLIKEKRETATLKCYPIPRHDTVYWYQQGPGQDPQFLISFYEKMQSDKGSIPDRFSAQQFSDYHSELNMSSLELGDSALYFCASSQLNTGELFFGEGSRLTVL.

This chain links TRBV29-1 with TRBJ1-2; 7 bases align to TRBD1. Germline V gives CDR1 SQVTM, CDR2 ANQGSEA. The CDR3 length is 14 residues. Losses at the gene ends were 0 bases for V and 9 bases for J; bases not matched to a gene: 10. CDR3 DNA sequence: TGCAGCGTTGAAGAAATGGAGACAGGGATGAGCTACACCTTC. Its translation is CSVEEMETGMSYTF.

The rearrangement links TRBV4-3 to TRBJ2-7; 7 nucleotides agree with TRBD2. Germline V gives CDR1 LGHNA, CDR2 YSLEER. J was trimmed by 4 bases and V by 0 bases; bases with no gene match: 6. CDR3 length: 15 amino acids. The DNA for the CDR3 is TGCGCCAGCAGCCAAGAGACTAGCTCAGCATACGAGCAGTACTTC. The encoded protein is CASSQETSSAYEQYF.

This clone was detected once. This chain uses TRBV7-8 with TRBJ2-1; D not certain. Trimming removed 7 bases from V and 6 bases from J, with 7 bases in between. Germline CDR1 is SGHVS and CDR2 is FQNEAQ. The CDR3 is 11 amino acids. The CDR3 spells CASTPGNEQFF. The CDR3 coding sequence is TGTGCCAGCACCCCCGGCAATGAGCAGTTCTTC.

J is TRBJ2-2 and V is TRBV10-1, with a weak D call TRBD1 (5 bases). The CDR3 length is 14 residues. Trimming removed 3 bases at V and 2 bases at J, with 7 bases between. The germline CDR1 and CDR2 sequences are WNHNN and SYGVQD (reference sequence). In DNA, the CDR3 is TGCGCCAGCAGTGATACAGGCAACACCGGGGAGCTGTTTTTT. Translating gives CASSDTGNTGELFF.

Turning to this clone: The same CDR3 is also encoded by other DNA sequences in this sample. This sequence joins TRBV19 and TRBJ2-2, with 8 bases fitting TRBD2. Germline assignment: CDR1 LNHDA and CDR2 SQIVND (reference sequence). This CDR3 spans 14 amino acids. Trimming at V came to 5 bases and at J to 5 bases, leaving 4 bases not matched to a gene. CDR3 amino acids: CASSLAGGTGELFF. In DNA form, the CDR3 reads TGTGCCAGTAGTTTGGCGGGAGGAACCGGGGAGCTGTTTTTT.

This chain uses TRBV11-2 with TRBJ2-7; TRBD1 matches at 7 bases. The trim removed 2 bases at V and 2 bases at J, leaving 9 bases unmatched. The germline CDR1 and CDR2 sequences are SGHAT and FQNNGV. The CDR3 has 16 residues. The CDR3 sequence: CASSLIKGAGPYEQYF. As DNA, the CDR3 is TGTGCCAGCAGCTTAATAAAGGGGGCAGGTCCCTACGAGCAGTACTTC.

The chain combines TRBV6-5 with TRBJ1-1, with a weak D call TRBD1 (5 bases). The V end lost 5 bases, the J end lost 2 bases, and 12 bases lay between the germline ends. Per the germline V gene, CDR1 is MNHEY and CDR2 is SVGAGI. The length of the CDR3 is 14 residues. CDR3 nucleotide sequence: TGTGCCAGCAGTACACCGGGGGGTAACACTGAAGCTTTCTTT. Translated: CASSTPGGNTEAFF.

V and J are TRBV7-8 and TRBJ2-7; D uncertain. The germline V gene has CDR1 SGHVS and CDR2 FQNEAQ. Trimming removed 4 bases from V and 0 bases from J, with 4 bases in between. This CDR3 has 12 residues. CDR3 DNA: TGTGCCAGCAGCTCGAGCTCCTACGAGCAGTACTTC. It yields the protein CASSSSSYEQYF.

The rearrangement uses TRBV15 and TRBJ2-1; a weak D match, TRBD2 (6 bases). CDR3 length equals 19 residues. V was shortened by 4 bases and J by 1 base, with 23 bases between the two germline ends. Germline V gene data show CDR1 as LNHNV and CDR2 as YYDKDF (reference sequence). CDR3 sequence reads: CATSIVGLASLGSYNEQFF. The CDR3 coding sequence is TGTGCCACCAGCATCGTTGGCCTAGCGTCGCTTGGGTCCTACAATGAGCAGTTCTTC.

This chain uses TRBV2 with TRBJ1-2; D is uncertain. With 6 bases removed from V and 6 bases from J, the gap between germline ends came to 11 bases. The CDR3 runs 12 residues. Germline CDR1 is SNHLY and CDR2 is FYNNEI. This CDR3 reads CASSLNRDGYTF. In DNA form, the CDR3 reads TGTGCCAGCAGCCTTAACCGGGATGGCTACACCTTC.

V and J are TRBV3-1 (or the pseudogene TRBV3-2) and TRBJ1-2; 8 bases are a match to TRBD1. Trimming removed 1 base from V and 9 bases from J; junction bases left unmatched: 4. The CDR3 contains 13 residues. CDR1 is LGHDT, CDR2 YNNKEL, per germline (reference sequence). In DNA form, the CDR3 reads TGTGCCAGCAGCCAAGGACAGGGGTCGAGCTACACCTTC. Translated, it gives CASSQGQGSSYTF.

The chain joins TRBV11-2 to TRBJ2-1, with unresolved D. The germline V gene encodes CDR1 SGHAT and CDR2 FQNNGV. The CDR3 sequence is 11 residues long. V was trimmed by 8 bases and J by 7 bases, leaving 9 bases between them. CDR3 nucleotide sequence: TGTGCCAGCTCCGTAGCTAATGAGCAGTTCTTC. Protein sequence: CASSVANEQFF.

This clone has just a few counts. The chain employs TRBV5-1 and TRBJ2-3; 13 bases fit TRBD2. The germline CDR1 and CDR2 sequences are SGHRS and YFSETQ. The CDR3 contains 17 residues. V lost 0 bases, J lost 1 base, and 2 bases stayed unmatched. CDR3 protein: CASSLDGTSGGTDTQYF. Written as DNA, the CDR3 is TGCGCCAGCAGCTTGGACGGGACTAGCGGGGGCACAGATACGCAGTATTTT.

The rearrangement uses TRBV5-4 and TRBJ1-1; a weak D match, TRBD1 (6 bases). The CDR3 length is 11 residues. V lost 6 bases to trimming and J lost 6 bases, with 9 bases between them. CDR1 is SGHNT and CDR2 is YYREEE in the germline V gene (reference sequence). The CDR3 loop reads CASIQGPEAFF. The CDR3 coding sequence is TGTGCCAGCATCCAGGGGCCTGAAGCTTTCTTT.

The gene calls are TRBV25-1 and TRBJ1-3; D is ambiguous. V lost 8 bases and J 3 bases, leaving 11 bases between the germline ends. CDR1 and CDR2 from the germline V gene are MGHDK and SYGVNS. This CDR3 comprises 13 residues. The CDR3 is CASSLVSGNTIYF. In DNA, the CDR3 is TGTGCCAGCTCCCTTGTCAGTGGAAACACCATATATTTT.

The V gene is TRBV3-1 (or the pseudogene TRBV3-2), the J gene TRBJ1-2, with D unclear. The CDR3 length is 13 residues. V was trimmed by 1 base and J by 7 bases, leaving 10 bases between them. Germline V gene sequence: CDR1 LGHDT, CDR2 YNNKEL (reference sequence). This CDR3 reads CASSQVCRGGYTF. The CDR3 DNA sequence: TGTGCCAGCAGCCAAGTTTGTCGCGGTGGCTACACCTTC.

Only one count was recorded for this clone. The chain has TRBV12-3 or TRBV12-4 and TRBJ1-2, with TRBD1 matching over 8 bases. The CDR3 has 13 amino acids. V shed 6 bases and J 8 bases; nucleotides not matched to a gene: 8. The CDR3 nucleotides read TGTGCCAGCAGCCCCGACAGGGGCGGCGGCTACACCTTC. Translated: CASSPDRGGGYTF.